The 4 T cell receptor beta chains below all came from one sample that was sequenced in a study of OX40 agonist ivuxolimab in advanced cancers. Profiling relied on immunoSEQ multiplex PCR, and the TCRdb table lists in-frame clones only, not all of them. The repertoire holds tens of thousands of clones, with around 82% as singletons. The sequencing here drew on CD4+ or CD8+ T cells sorted from blood, taken in a trial of the OX40 agonist ivuxolimab. Receptors originate from an adult with an advanced solid tumor such as melanoma, head and neck, liver or kidney cancer.

There are a few counts of this clone. J is TRBJ2-7 and V is TRBV28; D is ambiguous. Trimming removed 2 bases from V and 0 bases from J, with 11 bases in between. The CDR3 loop spans 15 amino acids. CDR1 is MDHEN, CDR2 SYDVKM, per germline. This CDR3 reads CASSLLGRDSYEQYF. CDR3 DNA: TGTGCCAGCAGTTTACTAGGACGAGACTCCTACGAGCAGTACTTC.

This clone was counted between two and nine times. V and J are TRBV9 and TRBJ2-3, with D unclear. This CDR3 is built from 14 residues. Trimming stripped 0 bases from V and 6 bases from J, with 11 bases between. CDR1 and CDR2 (germline): SGDLS, YYNGEE. DNA of the CDR3: TGTGCCAGCAGCGTAGCTAATCCGTTGGATACGCAGTATTTT. It codes for CASSVANPLDTQYF.

The chain is built from TRBV4-2 and TRBJ2-1; TRBD1 might be the D (5 bases). The CDR3 is made up of 13 amino acids. Trimming cost V 0 bases and J 9 bases, with 9 bases left between them. The V gene's germline CDR1 is LGHNA and CDR2 YNFKEQ. CDR3 sequence (DNA): TGTGCCAGCAGCCAAGATCAGGGCGCTGAGCAGTTCTTC. It codes for CASSQDQGAEQFF.

The V and J genes are TRBV30 and TRBJ2-6; 7 positions agree with TRBD1. V lost 0 bases, J lost 0 bases, and 14 bases stayed unmatched. Germline lookup yields CDR1 GTSNPN and CDR2 SVGIG (reference sequence). The CDR3 is made up of 20 amino acids. CDR3 DNA: TGTGCCTGGAGTGTTTATACAGGGGATTTACTAAACTCTGGGGCCAACGTCCTGACTTTC. This translates into CAWSVYTGDLLNSGANVLTF.